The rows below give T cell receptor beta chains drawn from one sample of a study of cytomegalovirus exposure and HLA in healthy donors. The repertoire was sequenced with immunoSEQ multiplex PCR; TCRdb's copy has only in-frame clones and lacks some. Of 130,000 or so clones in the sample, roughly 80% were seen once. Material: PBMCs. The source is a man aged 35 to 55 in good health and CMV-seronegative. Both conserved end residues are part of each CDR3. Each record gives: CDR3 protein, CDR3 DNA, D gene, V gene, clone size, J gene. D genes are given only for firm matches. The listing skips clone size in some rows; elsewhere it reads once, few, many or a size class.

CDR3 protein: CASSLNGGENTEAFF
CDR3 DNA: TGTGCCAGCAGCTTAAATGGAGGGGAAAACACTGAAGCTTTCTTT
D gene: .
V gene: TRBV7-3
clone size: .
J gene: TRBJ1-1

CDR3 protein: CASTDNSYNEQFF
CDR3 DNA: TGTGCCAGCACCGATAACAGCTACAATGAGCAGTTCTTC
D gene: .
V gene: TRBV7-2
clone size: .
J gene: TRBJ2-1

CDR3 protein: CASSDTGGTGELFF
CDR3 DNA: TGTGCCAGCAGTGATACAGGGGGCACCGGGGAGCTGTTTTTT
D gene: TRBD1
V gene: TRBV6-6
clone size: .
J gene: TRBJ2-2

CDR3 protein: CASSHRDSGNTIYF
CDR3 DNA: TGCGCCAGCAGCCACAGGGACTCTGGAAACACCATATATTTT
D gene: .
V gene: TRBV4-3
clone size: few
J gene: TRBJ1-3

CDR3 protein: CASSQEGLAGGLETQYF
CDR3 DNA: TGCGCCAGCAGCCAGGAAGGACTAGCGGGGGGTTTAGAGACCCAGTACTTC
D gene: TRBD2
V gene: TRBV4-3
clone size: .
J gene: TRBJ2-5

CDR3 protein: CASSLVQALTDTQYF
CDR3 DNA: TGTGCCAGCAGCTTAGTACAGGCGCTCACAGATACGCAGTATTTT
D gene: .
V gene: TRBV7-9
clone size: few
J gene: TRBJ2-3

CDR3 protein: CAWTELAGEREQFF
CDR3 DNA: TGTGCCTGGACAGAACTAGCGGGAGAACGGGAGCAGTTCTTC
D gene: TRBD2
V gene: TRBV30
clone size: .
J gene: TRBJ2-1

CDR3 protein: CASSPLLDRGRPDTQYF
CDR3 DNA: TGTGCCAGCAGTCCTCTTTTGGACAGGGGGCGCCCAGATACGCAGTATTTT
D gene: TRBD1
V gene: TRBV27
clone size: .
J gene: TRBJ2-3

CDR3 protein: CASRTSGGSQETQYF
CDR3 DNA: TGCGCCAGCCGGACTAGCGGGGGGTCCCAAGAGACCCAGTACTTC
D gene: TRBD2
V gene: TRBV10-2
clone size: .
J gene: TRBJ2-5

CDR3 protein: CASSPPQLTEAFF
CDR3 DNA: TGTGCCAGCTCACCACCGCAGTTGACTGAAGCTTTCTTT
D gene: .
V gene: TRBV18
clone size: .
J gene: TRBJ1-1

CDR3 protein: CAWSVGTSDYNEQFF
CDR3 DNA: TGTGCCTGGAGTGTCGGGACTAGCGACTACAATGAGCAGTTCTTC
D gene: TRBD2
V gene: TRBV30
clone size: .
J gene: TRBJ2-1

CDR3 protein: CASSEKLAGGNNEQFF
CDR3 DNA: TGTGCCAGCAGTGAGAAACTAGCGGGAGGGAACAATGAGCAGTTCTTC
D gene: TRBD2
V gene: TRBV6-1
clone size: .
J gene: TRBJ2-1

CDR3 protein: CASSSPTGRMWF
CDR3 DNA: TGTGCCAGCAGTTCCCCGACAGGGAGGATGTGGTTT
D gene: TRBD1
V gene: TRBV6-5
clone size: .
J gene: TRBJ1-1

CDR3 protein: CASSSNRVGWQETQYF
CDR3 DNA: TGCGCCAGCAGCAGTAACAGGGTGGGTTGGCAAGAGACCCAGTACTTC
D gene: .
V gene: TRBV5-1
clone size: .
J gene: TRBJ2-5

CDR3 protein: CASRRGQANTEAFF
CDR3 DNA: TGTGCCAGCAGGAGGGGACAGGCGAACACTGAAGCTTTCTTT
D gene: TRBD1
V gene: TRBV2
clone size: .
J gene: TRBJ1-1

CDR3 protein: CASSYNLGGRTDTQYF
CDR3 DNA: TGTGCCAGCAGTTACAATTTGGGGGGACGCACAGATACGCAGTATTTT
D gene: .
V gene: TRBV6-5
clone size: .
J gene: TRBJ2-3

CDR3 protein: CASSLTGGNTEAFF
CDR3 DNA: TGTGCCAGCAGCCTCACCGGGGGGAACACTGAAGCTTTCTTT
D gene: .
V gene: TRBV28
clone size: .
J gene: TRBJ1-1

CDR3 protein: CASSQVADMNTEAFF
CDR3 DNA: TGTGCCAGCAGCCAAGTGGCGGACATGAACACTGAAGCTTTCTTT
D gene: .
V gene: TRBV4-1
clone size: .
J gene: TRBJ1-1

CDR3 protein: CASSRDRNNEKLFF
CDR3 DNA: TGTGCCAGCAGCCGGGACAGGAACAATGAAAAACTGTTTTTT
D gene: TRBD1
V gene: TRBV2
clone size: .
J gene: TRBJ1-4

CDR3 protein: CASSPTARDEQYF
CDR3 DNA: TGTGCCAGCTCGCCTACCGCCCGGGACGAGCAGTACTTC
D gene: .
V gene: TRBV25-1
clone size: .
J gene: TRBJ2-7

CDR3 protein: CASSKFRWWTRSSYEQYF
CDR3 DNA: TGTGCCAGCAGCAAATTCCGATGGTGGACTAGGAGCTCCTACGAGCAGTACTTC
D gene: .
V gene: TRBV21-1
clone size: .
J gene: TRBJ2-7

CDR3 protein: CASSPILAGGYNEQFF
CDR3 DNA: TGTGCCAGCAGTCCCATACTAGCGGGGGGTTACAATGAGCAGTTCTTC
D gene: TRBD2
V gene: TRBV28
clone size: .
J gene: TRBJ2-1

CDR3 protein: CASSFNRAYEQYF
CDR3 DNA: TGTGCCAGCAGTTTTAACAGGGCTTACGAGCAGTACTTC
D gene: .
V gene: TRBV6-5
clone size: few
J gene: TRBJ2-7

CDR3 protein: CASSQTGTHYEQYF
CDR3 DNA: TGTGCCAGCAGCCAGACCGGGACACACTACGAGCAGTACTTC
D gene: .
V gene: TRBV27
clone size: few
J gene: TRBJ2-7

CDR3 protein: CASMQGSYNEQFF
CDR3 DNA: TGTGCCAGCATGCAGGGGTCCTACAATGAGCAGTTCTTC
D gene: .
V gene: TRBV6-5
clone size: .
J gene: TRBJ2-1

CDR3 protein: CASSPDRKTPGEQYF
CDR3 DNA: TGTGCCAGCAGCCCCGACCGAAAAACACCGGGCGAGCAGTACTTC
D gene: .
V gene: TRBV7-2
clone size: .
J gene: TRBJ2-7

CDR3 protein: CASSEGTGKETQYF
CDR3 DNA: TGTGCCAGCAGTGAAGGGACTGGGAAAGAGACCCAGTACTTC
D gene: .
V gene: TRBV2
clone size: .
J gene: TRBJ2-5

CDR3 protein: CASSSHGKANEKLFF
CDR3 DNA: TGTGCCAGCAGTTCCCACGGGAAGGCTAATGAAAAACTGTTTTTT
D gene: .
V gene: TRBV28
clone size: .
J gene: TRBJ1-4

CDR3 protein: CASSPPSTDTQYF
CDR3 DNA: TGTGCCAGCAGCCCCCCGAGCACAGATACGCAGTATTTT
D gene: .
V gene: TRBV7-3
clone size: .
J gene: TRBJ2-3

CDR3 protein: CASSLTGFTAQHF
CDR3 DNA: TGTGCCAGCAGCCTGACAGGGTTCACGGCCCAGCATTTT
D gene: TRBD1
V gene: TRBV7-2
clone size: .
J gene: TRBJ1-5